This TCR beta chain was found in a study of cytomegalovirus exposure and HLA in healthy donors. Findings and caveats of the study: Later analysis associated a missense DCLRE1C variant with TCR beta V- and J-gene trimming. Analyses of presence/absence relied on an assumption of roughly uniform sequencing depth across donors. A few of the chains that were CMV-associated were confirmed in vitro to be specific for CMV antigens. In a later analysis, common viral pathogens appeared linked to several of the most significant clusters.

60 Vbeta and 13 Jbeta primers were used in PCR. Here immunoSEQ multiplex PCR was the method, and the copy in TCRdb shows in-frame clones only, minus some. The sample has 110,000 to 150,000 clones, about four fifths seen once. V shed 7 bases and J shed 0 bases, with 9 bases lying between them. The CDR3 consists of 13 residues. Germline CDR1 reads MNHEY; CDR2 reads SVGAGI. With respect to this clone: The antigen is not known.

This sequence joins TRBV6-5 and TRBJ1-1; the D is unclear. The receptor was derived from a middle-aged man in good health and CMV-seronegative. Sequencing used PBMCs. The CDR3: CASKEAMNTEAFF. In DNA, the CDR3 is TGTGCCAGCAAGGAGGCTATGAACACTGAAGCTTTCTTT.